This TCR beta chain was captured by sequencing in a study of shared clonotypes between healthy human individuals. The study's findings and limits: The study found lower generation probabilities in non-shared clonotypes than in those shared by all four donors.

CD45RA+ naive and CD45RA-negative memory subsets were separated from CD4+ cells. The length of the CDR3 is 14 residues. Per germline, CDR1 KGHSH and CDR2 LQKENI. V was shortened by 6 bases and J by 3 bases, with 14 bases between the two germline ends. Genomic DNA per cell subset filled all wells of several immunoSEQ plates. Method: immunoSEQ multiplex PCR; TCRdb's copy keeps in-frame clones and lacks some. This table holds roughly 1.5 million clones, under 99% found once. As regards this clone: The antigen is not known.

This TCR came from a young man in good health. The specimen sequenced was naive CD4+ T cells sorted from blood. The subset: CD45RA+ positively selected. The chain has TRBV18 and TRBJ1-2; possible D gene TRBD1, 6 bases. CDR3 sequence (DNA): TGTGCCAGCTCCCCCCGTCCAGGGGACTATGGCTACACCTTC. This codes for CASSPRPGDYGYTF.